This TCR beta chain emerged from a study of CD8+CD57+ T cells in acquired aplastic anemia. The TCR beta profiling, which covered VDJ combination and CDR3 sequence, was carried out using genomic DNA as the template. TCRdb re-derived calls from the reads in MiXCR, one entry per CDR3 protein. The sample contains some 200,000 distinct CDR3 sequences, approximately 35% of which appear only once. This clonotype occurred a few times. With 2 bases clipped from V and 4 bases from J, the junction kept 4 bases outside the gene matches. In germline, CDR1 is SEHNR, CDR2 FQNEAQ (reference sequence). The CDR3 is 16 residues long.

This chain connects TRBV7-9 to TRBJ2-2, with TRBD2 identical over 10 bases. This TCR was sampled from a human donor in good health, serving as a control. Sample: sorted CD4+, CD8+, or CD8+CD57+ T cells (not recorded which) from PBMCs. The CDR3 loop is CASSLLAGVGTGELFF. CDR3 bases: TGTGCCAGCAGCTTACTAGCGGGAGTCGGCACCGGGGAGCTGTTTTTT.